The next 22 T cell receptor beta chains were all read from a single sample in a study of OX40 agonist ivuxolimab in advanced cancers. The repertoire was sequenced with immunoSEQ multiplex PCR; TCRdb's copy has only in-frame clones and lacks some. In the table there are tens of thousands of clones, 91% of which are singletons. This specimen consisted of CD4+ or CD8+ T cells sorted from blood, obtained in a trial of the OX40 agonist ivuxolimab. These receptors were collected from an adult with an advanced solid tumor such as melanoma, head and neck, liver or kidney cancer.

This sequence joins TRBV6-5 and TRBJ2-4; TRBD1 might be the D (5 bases). Germline V CDR1 and CDR2: MNHEY, SVGAGI. The germline V and J ends were trimmed by 4 bases and 9 bases, with 16 bases remaining between them. The length of the CDR3 is 14 residues. The CDR3 is CASSSQGLESIQYF. CDR3 bases: TGTGCCAGCAGTTCTCAGGGATTGGAGAGCATTCAGTACTTC.

This clone was recorded only once. The rearrangement joins TRBV19 to TRBJ1-4, with a weak D call TRBD1 (6 bases). The CDR3 runs to 15 residues. Germline CDR1 LNHDA, CDR2 SQIVND (reference sequence). Trimming stripped 6 bases from V and 0 bases from J, with 11 bases between. As DNA, the CDR3 is TGTGCCAGTAGGCGAGCAGGGGCAACTAATGAAAAACTGTTTTTT. Its protein product is CASRRAGATNEKLFF.

The chain recombines TRBV28 with TRBJ1-1, with 10 bases fitting TRBD1. Germline assignment: CDR1 MDHEN and CDR2 SYDVKM. The CDR3 contains 16 residues. Trimming at V came to 4 bases and at J to 4 bases, leaving 9 bases not matched to a gene. The CDR3, as DNA: TGTGCCAGCAGTTCCGGGGACAGGGGATGGCGCACTGAAGCTTTCTTT. It translates to CASSSGDRGWRTEAFF.

The count of this clone is one. The chain links TRBV28 to TRBJ1-4; D ambiguous. Deletions cut 5 bases from V and 8 bases from J, with 9 bases between. The CDR3 spans 12 residues. The germline CDR1 and CDR2 sequences are MDHEN and SYDVKM. CDR3 sequence (DNA): TGTGCCAGCAGTCTAGTGGGAGAAAAACTGTTTTTT. It is translated as CASSLVGEKLFF.

The chain recombines TRBV28 with TRBJ2-5; no clear D. The J call may be wrong; the DNA end is better matched by TRBJ2-7. Per germline, CDR1 MDHEN and CDR2 SYDVKM. The CDR3 is made up of 12 amino acids. CDR3 loop: CASRSGTYEQYF. Written as DNA, the CDR3 is TGTGCCAGCAGATCCGGCACCTACGAGCAGTACTTC.

The gene calls are TRBV5-1 and TRBJ2-7; D is possibly TRBD2 (6 bases). The germline V gene has CDR1 SGHRS and CDR2 YFSETQ. V lost 0 bases, J lost 1 base, and 8 bases lay in between. There are 14 residues in the CDR3. CDR3 protein: CASSLEAGSYEQYF. The CDR3 bases are TGCGCCAGCAGCTTGGAGGCGGGGTCCTACGAGCAGTACTTC. The full variable domain, with the rest looked up from reference TRBV5-1 and TRBJ2-7, is KAGVTQTPRYLIKTRGQQVTLSCSPISGHRSVSWYQQTPGQGLQFLFEYFSETQRNKGNFPGRFSGRQFSNSRSEMNVSTLELGDSALYLCASSLEAGSYEQYFGPGTRLTVT.

In regard to this clone: This same CDR3 is encoded by further DNA sequences in the sample. V gene TRBV7-2 combines with J gene TRBJ1-2; D gene uncertain. Trimming pared 5 bases from V and 4 bases from J, leaving 8 bases between. The germline V gene has CDR1 SGHTA and CDR2 FQGNSA. The CDR3 is made up of 12 amino acids. In DNA, the CDR3 is TGTGCCAGCAGCCCCGACGGCTATGGCTACACCTTC. It codes for CASSPDGYGYTF.

The gene calls are TRBV30 and TRBJ2-2, with unresolved D. The V and J ends lost 0 bases and 2 bases respectively, with 10 bases between them. CDR3 length equals 15 residues. In germline, CDR1 is GTSNPN, CDR2 SVGIG (reference sequence). The CDR3 coding sequence is TGTGCCTGGAGTGTACTGGCGACCAACACCGGGGAGCTGTTTTTT. Protein sequence: CAWSVLATNTGELFF.

On this clone: Compared with germline, one end of the junction differs, possibly owing to a read error. The J gene is TRBJ1-1, the V gene TRBV5-8; possible D gene TRBD1, 5 bases. This CDR3 has 12 amino acids. Germline V CDR1 and CDR2: SGHTS, YDEGEE. CDR3 nucleotide sequence: TGTGCCAGCAGCTTCCGGTCAGGGAACGAGTGGTTT. Amino acid sequence: CASSFRSGNEWF. The whole variable domain, remainder taken from reference TRBV5-8 and TRBJ1-1, is EAGVTQSPTHLIKTRGQQATLRCSPISGHTSVYWYQQALGLGLQFLLWYDEGEERNRGNFPPRFSGRQFPNYSSELNVNALELEDSALYLCASSFRSGNEWFGQGTRLTVV.

The rearrangement links TRBV27 to TRBJ2-1, with TRBD2 identical over 14 bases. Germline values: CDR1 MNHEY, CDR2 SMNVEV (reference sequence). With 4 bases clipped from V and 6 bases from J, the junction kept 2 bases outside the gene matches. CDR3 length: 15 residues. This CDR3 is CASSSGLAGVNEQFF. The CDR3 nucleotides read TGTGCCAGCAGTTCGGGACTAGCGGGAGTCAATGAGCAGTTCTTC.

The rearrangement links TRBV27 to TRBJ2-3; no reliable D call. The V end lost 5 bases, the J end lost 6 bases, and 9 bases lay between the germline ends. This CDR3 comprises 12 residues. Germline lookup yields CDR1 MNHEY and CDR2 SMNVEV (reference sequence). For the CDR3, the DNA is TGTGCCAGCAGTCGACCCCGGGATACGCAGTATTTT. Translation: CASSRPRDTQYF.

The V and J genes are TRBV5-1 and TRBJ2-1, with 10 bases lining up with TRBD2. This CDR3 comprises 16 residues. The germline gives CDR1 SGHRS, CDR2 YFSETQ. J lost 6 bases, V lost 2 bases, and 8 bases had no gene match. CDR3 residues: CASSFLALAGVNEQFF. The DNA of the CDR3 is TGCGCCAGCAGCTTCCTCGCGCTAGCGGGGGTCAATGAGCAGTTCTTC. Full variable domain (missing parts from reference TRBV5-1 and TRBJ2-1): KAGVTQTPRYLIKTRGQQVTLSCSPISGHRSVSWYQQTPGQGLQFLFEYFSETQRNKGNFPGRFSGRQFSNSRSEMNVSTLELGDSALYLCASSFLALAGVNEQFFGPGTRLTVL.

The chain has TRBV30 and TRBJ1-2; 9 bases agree with TRBD1. The CDR3 runs 14 residues. Germline V CDR1 and CDR2: GTSNPN, SVGIG (reference sequence). V was pared by 4 bases and J by 0 bases, with 3 bases of the junction left unmatched. In DNA form, the CDR3 reads TGTGCCTGGAAAGACAGGGGGGCTAACTATGGCTACACCTTC. Translated: CAWKDRGANYGYTF.

The chain employs TRBV29-1 and TRBJ2-5, with D perhaps TRBD2 (5 bases). Germline-derived CDR1 and CDR2 are SQVTM and ANQGSEA. The CDR3 is 12 amino acids. Trimming pared 4 bases from V and 5 bases from J, leaving 11 bases between. CDR3 DNA sequence: TGCAGCGTTGCAGCCGAGGGTGAGACCCAGTACTTC. This codes for CSVAAEGETQYF.

The V call is TRBV19, the J call TRBJ1-5, with 8 nucleotides matching TRBD1. V lost 4 bases, J lost 4 bases, and 6 bases stayed unmatched. This CDR3 comprises 15 residues. Germline V gene sequence: CDR1 LNHDA, CDR2 SQIVND (reference sequence). The CDR3 reads CASSRTGSGNQPQHF. The DNA of the CDR3 is TGTGCCAGTAGTAGGACAGGGTCGGGGAATCAGCCCCAGCATTTT.

The V gene is TRBV10-3, the J gene TRBJ2-3; D possibly uses TRBD1 or TRBD2 (6 bases each). Germline V gives CDR1 ENHRY, CDR2 SYGVKD. The CDR3 contains 15 residues. The V end was cut by 6 bases, the J end by 1 base, with 14 bases between. The CDR3 here is CAISLLGGGTDTQYF. As DNA, the CDR3 is TGTGCCATCAGCCTCCTCGGGGGCGGCACAGATACGCAGTATTTT.

The rearrangement joins TRBV19 to TRBJ1-5; D call uncertain. This CDR3 spans 15 amino acids. Germline loops: CDR1 LNHDA, CDR2 SQIVND (reference sequence). The V gene lost 5 bases and the J gene lost 0 bases, with 11 bases spanning the gap. The CDR3 bases are TGTGCCAGTAGTCCCCGGGTCTTTAGCAATCAGCCCCAGCATTTT. Translated, it gives CASSPRVFSNQPQHF.

V usage is TRBV5-4 and J usage is TRBJ2-1, with D hard to call. This CDR3 spans 15 amino acids. Germline V CDR1 and CDR2: SGHNT, YYREEE (reference sequence). Trimming cost V 0 bases and J 0 bases, with 7 bases left between them. CDR3 sequence: CASSLDSSSYNEQFF. The DNA of the CDR3 is TGTGCCAGCAGCTTGGACTCGAGCTCCTACAATGAGCAGTTCTTC.

This chain joins TRBV11-2 and TRBJ2-7; D might be TRBD1 or TRBD2, each matching 5 bases. The CDR3 has 13 residues. The germline V and J ends were trimmed by 3 bases and 3 bases, with 9 bases remaining between them. Germline-derived CDR1 and CDR2 are SGHAT and FQNNGV. The CDR3 reads CASSLGVSYEQYF. The CDR3 DNA reads as TGTGCCAGCAGCTTGGGGGTGAGCTACGAGCAGTACTTC.

The chain carries TRBV11-1 and TRBJ2-3, with TRBD2 identical over 12 bases. The CDR3 loop spans 16 amino acids. CDR1 SGHAT and CDR2 FQDESV come from the germline V gene (reference sequence). Trimming removed 5 bases from V and 5 bases from J; junction bases left unmatched: 8. The DNA of the CDR3 is TGTGCCAGCAGCCCCAGACTAGCGGGAGCTGGAGATACGCAGTATTTT. Protein sequence: CASSPRLAGAGDTQYF. Complete variable domain (other parts from reference TRBV11-1 and TRBJ2-3): EAEVAQSPRYKITEKSQAVAFWCDPISGHATLYWYRQILGQGPELLVQFQDESVVDDSQLPKDRFSAERLKGVDSTLKIQPAELGDSAMYLCASSPRLAGAGDTQYFGPGTRLTVL.

The chain links TRBV7-9 to TRBJ2-7; D may be TRBD2 (5 bases). The germline CDR1 and CDR2 sequences are SEHNR and FQNEAQ (reference sequence). This CDR3 contains 12 residues. V dropped 2 bases and J dropped 4 bases, with 6 bases sitting between them. CDR3: CASSLTGYEQYF. CDR3 nucleotide sequence: TGTGCCAGCAGCTTAACGGGGTACGAGCAGTACTTC.

The CDR3 reads CASRSGQYGELFF. The CDR3 DNA sequence: TGCGCCAGCAGGTCCGGGCAATACGGGGAGCTGTTTTTT. V is TRBV5-1 and J is TRBJ2-2; D gene unclear. Trimming cost V 5 bases and J 7 bases, with 12 bases left between them. CDR3 length: 13 amino acids. From germline, CDR1 is SGHRS and CDR2 YFSETQ.